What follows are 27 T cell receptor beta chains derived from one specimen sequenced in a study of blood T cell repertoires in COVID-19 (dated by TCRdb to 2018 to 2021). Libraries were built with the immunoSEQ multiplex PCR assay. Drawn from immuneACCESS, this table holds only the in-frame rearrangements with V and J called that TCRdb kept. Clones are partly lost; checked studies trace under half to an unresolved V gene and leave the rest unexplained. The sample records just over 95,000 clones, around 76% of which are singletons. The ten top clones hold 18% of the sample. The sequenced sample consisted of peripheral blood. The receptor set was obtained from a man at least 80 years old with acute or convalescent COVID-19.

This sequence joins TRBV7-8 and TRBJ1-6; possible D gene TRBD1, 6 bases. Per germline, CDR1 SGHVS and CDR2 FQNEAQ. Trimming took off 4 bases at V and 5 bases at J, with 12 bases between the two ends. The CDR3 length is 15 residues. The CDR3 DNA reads TGTGCCAGCAGCTCCCAGGGGCTGGATAATTCACCCCTCCACTTT. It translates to CASSSQGLDNSPLHF.

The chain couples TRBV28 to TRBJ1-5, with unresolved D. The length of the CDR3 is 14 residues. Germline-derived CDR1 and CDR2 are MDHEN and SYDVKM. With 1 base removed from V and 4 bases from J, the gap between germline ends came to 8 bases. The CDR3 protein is CASSLSSGNQPQHF. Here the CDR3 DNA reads TGTGCCAGCAGTTTATCTTCGGGAAATCAGCCCCAGCATTTT.

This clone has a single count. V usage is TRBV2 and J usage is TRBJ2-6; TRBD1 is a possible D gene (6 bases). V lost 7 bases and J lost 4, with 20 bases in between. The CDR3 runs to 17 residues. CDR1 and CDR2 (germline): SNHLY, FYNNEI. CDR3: CASTSQGNPRGANVLTF. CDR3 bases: TGTGCCAGCACCTCACAGGGAAATCCGCGAGGGGCCAACGTCCTGACTTTC.

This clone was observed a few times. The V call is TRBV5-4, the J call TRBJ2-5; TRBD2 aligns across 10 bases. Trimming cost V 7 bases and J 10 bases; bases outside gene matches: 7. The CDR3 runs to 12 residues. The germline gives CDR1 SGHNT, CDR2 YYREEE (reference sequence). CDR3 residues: CASGPGLASQYF. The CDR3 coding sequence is TGTGCCAGCGGTCCGGGACTAGCGAGCCAGTACTTC.

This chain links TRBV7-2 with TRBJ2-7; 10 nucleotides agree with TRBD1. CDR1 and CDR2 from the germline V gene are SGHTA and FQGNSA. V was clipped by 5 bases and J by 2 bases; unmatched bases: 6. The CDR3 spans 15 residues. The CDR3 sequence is CASSRGQGFPYEQYF. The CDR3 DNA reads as TGTGCCAGCAGCCGGGGACAGGGGTTCCCCTACGAGCAGTACTTC.

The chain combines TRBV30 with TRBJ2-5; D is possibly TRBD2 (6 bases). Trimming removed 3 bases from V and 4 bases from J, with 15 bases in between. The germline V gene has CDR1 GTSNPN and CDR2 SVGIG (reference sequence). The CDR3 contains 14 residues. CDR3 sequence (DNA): TGTGCCTGGAGAGGTGGAGGGCCGGGAGAGACCCAGTACTTC. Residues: CAWRGGGPGETQYF.

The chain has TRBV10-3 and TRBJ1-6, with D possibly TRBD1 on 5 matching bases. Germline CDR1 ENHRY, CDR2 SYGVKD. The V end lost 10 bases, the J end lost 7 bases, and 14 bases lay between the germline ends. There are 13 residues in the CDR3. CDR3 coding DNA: TGTGCCACCAGAGGGGAACTGAATTCACCCCTCCACTTT. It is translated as CATRGELNSPLHF.

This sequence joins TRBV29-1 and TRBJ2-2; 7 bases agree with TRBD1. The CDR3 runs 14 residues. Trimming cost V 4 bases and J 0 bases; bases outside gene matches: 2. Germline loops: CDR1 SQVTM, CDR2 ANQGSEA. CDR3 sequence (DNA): TGCAGCGTTGGGACAGGTCCGAACACCGGGGAGCTGTTTTTT. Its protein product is CSVGTGPNTGELFF.

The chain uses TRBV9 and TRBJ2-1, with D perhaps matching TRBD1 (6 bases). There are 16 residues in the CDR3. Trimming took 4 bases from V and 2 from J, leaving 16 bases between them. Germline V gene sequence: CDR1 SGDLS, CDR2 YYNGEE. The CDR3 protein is CASSTEGRGPYNEQFF. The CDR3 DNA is TGTGCCAGCAGCACCGAAGGCAGGGGACCCTACAATGAGCAGTTCTTC.

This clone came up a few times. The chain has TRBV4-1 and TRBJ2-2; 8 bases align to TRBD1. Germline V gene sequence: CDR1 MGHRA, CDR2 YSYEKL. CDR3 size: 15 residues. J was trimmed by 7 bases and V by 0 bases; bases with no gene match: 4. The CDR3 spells CASSQEGQVVGELFF. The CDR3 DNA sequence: TGCGCCAGCAGCCAAGAGGGACAGGTGGTCGGGGAGCTGTTTTTT.

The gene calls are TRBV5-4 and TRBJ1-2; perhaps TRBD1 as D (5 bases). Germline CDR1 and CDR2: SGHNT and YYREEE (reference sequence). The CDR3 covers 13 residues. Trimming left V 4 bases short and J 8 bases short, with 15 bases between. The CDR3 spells CASSPMGQYGYTF. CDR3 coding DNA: TGTGCCAGCAGCCCGATGGGGCAGTACGGCTACACCTTC.

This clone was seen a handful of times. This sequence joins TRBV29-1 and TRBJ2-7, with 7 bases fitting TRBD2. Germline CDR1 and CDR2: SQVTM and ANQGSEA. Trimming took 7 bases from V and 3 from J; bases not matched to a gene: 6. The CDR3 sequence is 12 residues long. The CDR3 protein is CSGRGGDYEQYF. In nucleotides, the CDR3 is TGCAGCGGACGGGGAGGGGACTACGAGCAGTACTTC.

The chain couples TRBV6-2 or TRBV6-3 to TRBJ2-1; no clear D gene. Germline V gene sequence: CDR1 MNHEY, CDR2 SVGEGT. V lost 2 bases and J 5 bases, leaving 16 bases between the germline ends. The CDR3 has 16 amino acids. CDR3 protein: CASSYLGGGWNNEQFF. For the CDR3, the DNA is TGTGCCAGCAGTTACCTCGGCGGTGGATGGAACAATGAGCAGTTCTTC.

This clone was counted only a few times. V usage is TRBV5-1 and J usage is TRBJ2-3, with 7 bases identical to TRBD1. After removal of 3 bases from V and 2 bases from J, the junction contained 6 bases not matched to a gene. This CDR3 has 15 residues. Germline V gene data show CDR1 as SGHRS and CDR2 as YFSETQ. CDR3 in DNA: TGCGCCAGCAGCTACTGGGACAGACCCACAGATACGCAGTATTTT. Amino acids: CASSYWDRPTDTQYF.

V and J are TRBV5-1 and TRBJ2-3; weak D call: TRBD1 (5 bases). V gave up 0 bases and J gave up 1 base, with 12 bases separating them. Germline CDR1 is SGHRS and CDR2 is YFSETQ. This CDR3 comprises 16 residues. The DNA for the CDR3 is TGCGCCAGCAGCTTGGCCTGGGTCAGGGGCACAGATACGCAGTATTTT. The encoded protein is CASSLAWVRGTDTQYF.

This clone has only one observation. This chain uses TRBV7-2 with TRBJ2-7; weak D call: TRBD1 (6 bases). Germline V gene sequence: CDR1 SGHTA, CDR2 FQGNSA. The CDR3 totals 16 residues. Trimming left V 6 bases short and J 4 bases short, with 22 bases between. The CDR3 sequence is CASSRTTGSAPYEQYF. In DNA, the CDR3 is TGTGCCAGCAGTCGTACTACAGGGTCCGCCCCATACGAGCAGTACTTC.

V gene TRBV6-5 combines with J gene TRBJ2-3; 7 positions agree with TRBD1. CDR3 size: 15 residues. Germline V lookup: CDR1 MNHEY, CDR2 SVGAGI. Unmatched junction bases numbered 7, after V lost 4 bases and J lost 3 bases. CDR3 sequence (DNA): TGTGCCAGCAGTTGGAGAGGGGGCAGGACAGATACGCAGTATTTT. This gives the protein CASSWRGGRTDTQYF.

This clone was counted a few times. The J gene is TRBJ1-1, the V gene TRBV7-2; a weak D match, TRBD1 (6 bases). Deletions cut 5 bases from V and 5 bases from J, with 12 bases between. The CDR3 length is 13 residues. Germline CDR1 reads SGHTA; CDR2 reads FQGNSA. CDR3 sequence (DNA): TGTGCCAGCAGCGAACAGGGTAGGACTGAAGCTTTCTTT. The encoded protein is CASSEQGRTEAFF.

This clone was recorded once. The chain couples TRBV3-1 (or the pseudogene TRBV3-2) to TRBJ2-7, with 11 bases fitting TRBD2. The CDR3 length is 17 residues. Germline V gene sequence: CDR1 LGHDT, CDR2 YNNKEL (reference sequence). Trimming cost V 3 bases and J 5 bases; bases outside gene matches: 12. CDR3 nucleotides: TGTGCCAGCAGCCAGGTTAGCGGGGGGGCAATGCGGAACGAGCAGTACTTC. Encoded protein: CASSQVSGGAMRNEQYF.

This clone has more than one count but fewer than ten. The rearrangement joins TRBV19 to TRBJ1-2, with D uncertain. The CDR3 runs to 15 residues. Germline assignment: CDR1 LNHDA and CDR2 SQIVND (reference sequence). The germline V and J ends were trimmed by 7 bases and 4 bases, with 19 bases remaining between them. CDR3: CASTKDWGGFYGYTF. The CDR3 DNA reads TGTGCCAGTACTAAGGACTGGGGTGGGTTCTATGGCTACACCTTC.

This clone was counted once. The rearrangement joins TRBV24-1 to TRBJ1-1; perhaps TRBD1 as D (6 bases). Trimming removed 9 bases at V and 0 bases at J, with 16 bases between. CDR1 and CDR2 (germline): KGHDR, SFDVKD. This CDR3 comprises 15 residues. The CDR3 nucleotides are TGTGCCACCTCCATCCCCACAGGGCTGAACACTGAAGCTTTCTTT. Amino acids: CATSIPTGLNTEAFF.

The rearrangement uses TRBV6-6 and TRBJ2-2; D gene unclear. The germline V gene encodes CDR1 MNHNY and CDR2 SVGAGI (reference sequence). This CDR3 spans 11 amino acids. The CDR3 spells CAFLSAGELFF. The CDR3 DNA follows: TGTGCATTCCTATCCGCCGGGGAGCTGTTTTTT.

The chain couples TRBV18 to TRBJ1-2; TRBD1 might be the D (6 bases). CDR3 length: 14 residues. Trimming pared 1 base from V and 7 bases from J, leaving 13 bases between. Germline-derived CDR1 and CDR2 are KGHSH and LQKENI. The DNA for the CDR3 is TGTGCCAGCTCACCACGACAGGAATCCGGTGGCTACACCTTC. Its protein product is CASSPRQESGGYTF.

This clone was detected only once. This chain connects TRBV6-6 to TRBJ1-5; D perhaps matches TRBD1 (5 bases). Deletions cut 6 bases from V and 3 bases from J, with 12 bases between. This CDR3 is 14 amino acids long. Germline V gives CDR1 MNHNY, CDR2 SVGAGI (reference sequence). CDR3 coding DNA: TGTGCCAGCAGCGGGGGTCCCAACAATCAGCCCCAGCATTTT. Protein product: CASSGGPNNQPQHF.

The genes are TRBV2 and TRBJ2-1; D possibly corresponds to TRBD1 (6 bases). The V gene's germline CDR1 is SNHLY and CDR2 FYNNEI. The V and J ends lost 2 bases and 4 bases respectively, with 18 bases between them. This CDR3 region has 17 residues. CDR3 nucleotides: TGTGCCAGCAGTGAAAGCCAGGGACATCCTCGGTACAATGAGCAGTTCTTC. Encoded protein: CASSESQGHPRYNEQFF.

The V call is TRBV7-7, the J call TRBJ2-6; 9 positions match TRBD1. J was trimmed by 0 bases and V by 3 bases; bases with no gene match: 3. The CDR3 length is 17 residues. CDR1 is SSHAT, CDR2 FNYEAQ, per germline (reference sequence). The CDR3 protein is CASSFGTGTSGANVLTF. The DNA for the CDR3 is TGTGCCAGCAGCTTCGGGACAGGGACCTCTGGGGCCAACGTCCTGACTTTC.

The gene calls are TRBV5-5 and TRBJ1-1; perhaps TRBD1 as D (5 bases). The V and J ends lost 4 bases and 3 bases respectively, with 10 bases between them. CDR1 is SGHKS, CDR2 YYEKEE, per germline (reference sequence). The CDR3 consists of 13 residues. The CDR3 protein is CASSTRQYTEAFF. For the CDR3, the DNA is TGTGCCAGCAGCACCCGACAGTACACTGAAGCTTTCTTT.